This TCR beta chain was documented in a study of identical twins. On this clonotype: Its target is unknown.

Whole-study results and caveats: Sequences that were beta out-of-frame showed weaker excess twin sharing.

TCRdb re-called the 5' RACE reads through MiXCR, storing one row per CDR3 protein. This sample has about 1.7 million distinct CDR3 sequences; less than 40% occur once, and the top ten carry 0.27%. This TCR derives from a newborn girl in good health. The sample consisted of cord blood.

DNA for the CDR3: TGCAGCGTTGCCCGGACAGGGGTGGAAGAGACCCAGTTCTTC. It codes for CSVARTGVEETQFF. This chain joins TRBV29-1 and TRBJ2-1, with TRBD1 matching 9 bases. Germline CDR1 SQVTM, CDR2 ANQGSEA. CDR3 length: 14 residues. J was trimmed by 13 bases and V by 4 bases; bases with no gene match: 14.